The 17 T cell receptor beta chains given below trace back to one sample, sequenced in a study of OX40 agonist ivuxolimab in advanced cancers. This table comes from immunoSEQ multiplex PCR, and its TCRdb copy is limited to in-frame clones, with some not included. The sample has 65,000 to 90,000 clones, around 90% seen once. Specimen: CD4+ or CD8+ T cells sorted from blood, collected in a trial of the OX40 agonist ivuxolimab. The receptors were gathered from an adult with an advanced solid tumor such as melanoma, head and neck, liver or kidney cancer.

V gene TRBV5-1 combines with J gene TRBJ2-4, with D possibly TRBD1 on 5 matching bases. This CDR3 has 15 amino acids. V lost 4 bases and J 4 bases, leaving 15 bases between the germline ends. The germline CDR1 and CDR2 sequences are SGHRS and YFSETQ. In DNA form, the CDR3 reads TGCGCCAGCAGCGTAGGTGGGGCAGCTAAAAACATTCAGTACTTC. Protein: CASSVGGAAKNIQYF.

As DNA, the CDR3 is TGTGCCAGCAGTAACCCAGGGGCGAAGGGGACTGAAGCTTTCTTT. This sequence encodes CASSNPGAKGTEAFF. The chain employs TRBV25-1 and TRBJ1-1; the D gene is possibly TRBD1 (6 bases). Germline CDR1 is MGHDK and CDR2 is SYGVNS. The V gene lost 5 bases and the J gene lost 5 bases, with 18 bases spanning the gap. This CDR3 has 15 amino acids.

This chain links TRBV9 with TRBJ2-3, with D perhaps matching TRBD2 (6 bases). Germline CDR1 SGDLS, CDR2 YYNGEE. Trimming left V 4 bases short and J 0 bases short, with 15 bases between. This CDR3 is 16 amino acids long. CDR3 DNA sequence: TGTGCCAGCAGCAAACTGGCGGGGTATAGCACAGATACGCAGTATTTT. Its protein is CASSKLAGYSTDTQYF.

The rearrangement links TRBV2 to TRBJ2-2; 14 nucleotides line up with TRBD2. Unmatched junction bases numbered 15, after V lost 3 bases and J lost 6 bases. There are 20 residues in the CDR3. Germline CDR1 reads SNHLY; CDR2 reads FYNNEI. This CDR3 reads CASSDPGTSGSSGASGELFF. As DNA, the CDR3 is TGTGCCAGCAGTGACCCCGGGACTAGCGGGAGTAGTGGGGCCTCCGGGGAGCTGTTTTTT.

This clone has only one observation. V gene TRBV7-3 combines with J gene TRBJ2-3; 8 positions match TRBD1. CDR1 and CDR2 from the germline V gene are SGHTA and FQGTGA. The CDR3 totals 17 residues. Trimming took 0 bases from V and 2 from J; bases not matched to a gene: 7. Written as DNA, the CDR3 is TGTGCCAGCAGCTTAACCCCTCTGGACAGGGTCACAGATACGCAGTATTTT. Translated, it gives CASSLTPLDRVTDTQYF.

The rearrangement uses TRBV6-6 and TRBJ2-1; possible D gene TRBD2, 5 bases. Germline lookup yields CDR1 MNHNY and CDR2 SVGAGI (reference sequence). CDR3 length: 13 residues. V lost 2 bases, J lost 5 bases, and 7 bases lay in between. CDR3 bases: TGTGCCAGCAGTTACCGGGGTGACAATGAGCAGTTCTTC. Its protein is CASSYRGDNEQFF.

This sequence joins TRBV4-1 and TRBJ2-3, with D uncertain. The CDR3 runs to 13 residues. Trimming removed 2 bases from V and 2 bases from J, with 5 bases in between. CDR1 MGHRA and CDR2 YSYEKL come from the germline V gene. Here the CDR3 DNA reads TGCGCCAGCAGCCAACAGCCCACAGATACGCAGTATTTT. This encodes CASSQQPTDTQYF.

Only a few counts were recorded for this clone. This chain uses TRBV9 with TRBJ2-1; 8 nucleotides line up with TRBD1. The CDR3 spans 17 residues. The V gene's germline CDR1 is SGDLS and CDR2 YYNGEE. The junction had 11 bases not matched to a gene; V was cut back by 0 bases and J by 6 bases. CDR3 DNA sequence: TGTGCCAGCAGCGTAGATATTGCGCGACAGGGGAGCAATGAGCAGTTCTTC. It is translated as CASSVDIARQGSNEQFF.

The chain employs TRBV4-1 and TRBJ1-2, with a tentative D call TRBD1 (5 bases). The CDR3 is made up of 16 amino acids. The ends were cut back, 0 bases at V and 5 bases at J, with 16 bases in the middle. Looked up from germline, CDR1 is MGHRA and CDR2 is YSYEKL. The CDR3 reads CASSQDPVVGPYGYTF. The CDR3 coding sequence is TGCGCCAGCAGCCAAGATCCAGTGGTGGGGCCATATGGCTACACCTTC.

The rearrangement uses TRBV28 and TRBJ2-7, with TRBD2 matching 13 bases. Per germline, CDR1 MDHEN and CDR2 SYDVKM. The CDR3 is made up of 18 amino acids. V gave up 6 bases and J gave up 5 bases; unmatched junction bases: 16. The DNA of the CDR3 is TGTGCCAGCAGCTCACCCGGACTAGCGGGAGATGGGTGGCACGAGCAGTACTTC. This gives the protein CASSSPGLAGDGWHEQYF.

Comment on this clone: The sample contains more than one DNA sequence encoding this CDR3. The gene calls are TRBV20-1 and TRBJ2-5; D is uncertain. Judging by the DNA end, TRBJ2-7 fits better; the J call may be wrong. This CDR3 has 11 residues. CDR1 is DFQATT and CDR2 is SNEGSKA in the germline V gene (reference sequence). The CDR3 nucleotides are TGCAGTGCTAGAGGCGAATACGAGCAGTACTTC. The encoded protein is CSARGEYEQYF.

The chain recombines TRBV19 with TRBJ1-5; D uncertain. The CDR3 has 15 residues. The germline V and J ends were trimmed by 8 bases and 2 bases, with 16 bases remaining between them. Germline values: CDR1 LNHDA, CDR2 SQIVND (reference sequence). Here the CDR3 reads CASCQAAGGNQPQHF. CDR3 coding DNA: TGTGCCAGTTGTCAGGCGGCGGGTGGCAATCAGCCCCAGCATTTT.

The chain has TRBV28 and TRBJ2-3, with D maybe TRBD2 (6 bases). V lost 4 bases to trimming and J lost 1 base, with 15 bases between them. The CDR3 has 16 amino acids. Germline values: CDR1 MDHEN, CDR2 SYDVKM. In nucleotides, the CDR3 is TGTGCCAGCAGTTGGGTGGCGGGGTCGGGCACAGATACGCAGTATTTT. Translation: CASSWVAGSGTDTQYF. Complete variable domain (other parts from reference TRBV28 and TRBJ2-3): DVKVTQSSRYLVKRTGEKVFLECVQDMDHENMFWYRQDPGLGLRLIYFSYDVKMKEKGDIPEGYSVSREKKERFSLILESASTNQTSMYLCASSWVAGSGTDTQYFGPGTRLTVL.

The J gene is TRBJ1-1, the V gene TRBV11-3, with 8 bases identical to TRBD1. CDR3 length: 14 residues. J was trimmed by 1 base and V by 5 bases; bases with no gene match: 3. Germline loops: CDR1 SGHNT, CDR2 YENEEA. CDR3 nucleotides: TGTGCCAGCAGCATGGGACAGGCGAACACTGAAGCTTTCTTT. Protein: CASSMGQANTEAFF.

The chain carries TRBV5-1 and TRBJ2-3, with D unresolved. The CDR3 is 13 amino acids. V gave up 0 bases and J gave up 6 bases, with 8 bases separating them. Germline CDR1 reads SGHRS; CDR2 reads YFSETQ. CDR3 DNA: TGCGCCAGCAGCTTGGTTCTTTGGGATACGCAGTATTTT. This translates into CASSLVLWDTQYF.

This chain connects TRBV4-3 to TRBJ1-5; D is uncertain. Trimming stripped 0 bases from V and 1 base from J, with 4 bases between. Germline-derived CDR1 and CDR2 are LGHNA and YSLEER. The CDR3 loop spans 14 amino acids. The CDR3 DNA follows: TGCGCCAGCAGCCAAGATTTCAGCAATCAGCCCCAGCATTTT. Protein product: CASSQDFSNQPQHF.

The chain is built from TRBV7-2 and TRBJ2-1, with 7 nucleotides matching TRBD2. J gave up 6 bases and V 5 bases, and 13 bases lay outside the gene matches. CDR1 SGHTA and CDR2 FQGNSA come from the germline V gene. The CDR3 contains 16 residues. For the CDR3, the DNA is TGTGCCAGCAGCCTATACCAGCTAGCGGTGGGCAATGAGCAGTTCTTC. Amino acid sequence: CASSLYQLAVGNEQFF.